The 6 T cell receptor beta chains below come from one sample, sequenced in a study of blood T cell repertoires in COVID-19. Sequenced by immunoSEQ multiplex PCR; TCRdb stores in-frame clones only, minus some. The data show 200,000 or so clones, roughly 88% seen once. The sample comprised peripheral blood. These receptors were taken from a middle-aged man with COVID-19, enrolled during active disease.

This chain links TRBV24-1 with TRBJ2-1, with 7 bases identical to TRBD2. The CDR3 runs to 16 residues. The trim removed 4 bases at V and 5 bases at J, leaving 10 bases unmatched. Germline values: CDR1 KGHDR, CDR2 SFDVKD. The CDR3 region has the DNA TGTGCCACCAGTGAATCCGGGACTACCCCCAACAATGAGCAGTTCTTC. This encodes CATSESGTTPNNEQFF.

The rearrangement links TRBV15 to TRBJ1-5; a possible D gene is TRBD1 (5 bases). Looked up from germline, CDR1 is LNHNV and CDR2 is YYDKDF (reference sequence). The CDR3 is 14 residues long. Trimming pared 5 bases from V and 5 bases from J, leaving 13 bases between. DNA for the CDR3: TGTGCCACCAGCCCTACGGGGGTACATCAGCCCCAGCATTTT. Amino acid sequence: CATSPTGVHQPQHF.

The CDR3 region is CASYPVPLTGSGNTIYF. DNA for the CDR3: TGTGCCAGCTACCCAGTCCCACTGACGGGCTCTGGAAACACCATATATTTT. The chain links TRBV5-5 to TRBJ1-3; no firm D call. Germline CDR1 and CDR2: SGHKS and YYEKEE (reference sequence). V was clipped by 7 bases and J by 0 bases, with 20 bases between them. There are 17 residues in the CDR3.

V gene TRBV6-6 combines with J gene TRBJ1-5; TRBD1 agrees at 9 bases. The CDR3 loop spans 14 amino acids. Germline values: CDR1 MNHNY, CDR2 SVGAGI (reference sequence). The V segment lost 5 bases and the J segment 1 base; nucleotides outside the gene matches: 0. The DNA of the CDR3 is TGTGCCAGCAGTGGGACAGGGAGCAATCAGCCCCAGCATTTT. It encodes CASSGTGSNQPQHF.

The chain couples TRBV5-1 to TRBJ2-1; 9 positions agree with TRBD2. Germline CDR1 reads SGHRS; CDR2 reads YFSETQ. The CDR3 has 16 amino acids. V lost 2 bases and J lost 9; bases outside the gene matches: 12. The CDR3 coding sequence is TGCGCCAGCAGCTTAAGTCTAGCGGGATCCTGGGTTGAGCAGTTCTTC. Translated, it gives CASSLSLAGSWVEQFF.

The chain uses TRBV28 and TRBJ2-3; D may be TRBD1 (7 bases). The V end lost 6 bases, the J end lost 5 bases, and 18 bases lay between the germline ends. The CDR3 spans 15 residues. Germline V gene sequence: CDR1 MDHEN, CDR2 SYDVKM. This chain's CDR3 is CASSGGGLSLDTQYF. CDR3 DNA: TGTGCCAGCAGCGGAGGGGGCCTGAGTCTAGATACGCAGTATTTT.